This record covers a single T cell receptor beta chain. Per the original methods: Quantification of nucleated cells was approximated via reference gene primer amplification. Here immunoSEQ multiplex PCR was the method, and the copy in TCRdb shows in-frame clones only, minus some. V and J calls and clone size are those listed in that table; D and trimming were worked out from the DNA. The data contain roughly 77,000 clones, around 74% of them seen just once; the ten biggest clones take up about 10%. V lost 1 base, J lost 3 bases, and 2 bases stayed unmatched. The CDR3 loop spans 14 amino acids. CDR1 is LNHDA and CDR2 is SQIVND in the germline V gene (reference sequence). This record comes from a study of blood T cell repertoires in COVID-19. Whole-study context: The United States, Italy and Spain supplied acute and convalescent COVID-19 samples. T cells, B-cell-depleted T cells, or PBMCs provided the cDNA or gDNA that served as material.

The sample consisted of peripheral blood. The V call is TRBV19, the J call TRBJ2-5, with 7 positions matching TRBD1. The source of this sequence is a human donor in a cohort sampled during active COVID-19. CDR3 protein: CASSIVGTEETQYF. CDR3 nucleotide sequence: TGTGCCAGTAGTATAGTAGGGACAGAAGAGACCCAGTACTTC.